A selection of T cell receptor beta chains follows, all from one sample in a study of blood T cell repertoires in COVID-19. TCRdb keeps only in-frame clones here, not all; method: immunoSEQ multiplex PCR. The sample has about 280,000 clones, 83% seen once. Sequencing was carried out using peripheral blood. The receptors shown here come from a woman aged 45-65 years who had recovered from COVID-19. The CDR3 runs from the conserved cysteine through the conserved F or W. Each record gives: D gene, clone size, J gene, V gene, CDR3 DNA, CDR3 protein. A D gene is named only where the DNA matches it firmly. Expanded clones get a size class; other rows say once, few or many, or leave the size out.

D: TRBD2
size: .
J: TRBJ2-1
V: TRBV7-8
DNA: TGTGCCAGCAGCTTTATGGCTAGCGGGAGGTACAATGAGCAGTTCTTC
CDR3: CASSFMASGRYNEQFF

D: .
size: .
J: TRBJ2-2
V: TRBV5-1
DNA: TGCGCCAGCAGCTCTCGGGGGGAGCTGTTTTTT
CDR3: CASSSRGELFF

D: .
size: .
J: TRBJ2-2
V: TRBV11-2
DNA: TGTGCCAGCAGGTCGGGTACCGGGGAGCTGTTTTTT
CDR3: CASRSGTGELFF

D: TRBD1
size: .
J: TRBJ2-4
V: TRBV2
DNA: TGTGCCAGCAGCGGACAGGGGGGGATGGACATTCAGTACTTC
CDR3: CASSGQGGMDIQYF

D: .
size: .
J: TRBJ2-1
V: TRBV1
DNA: TGCACCAGCAGCCAAGATGCGGGTTGTCCCGGGACTAGCGGGGGGCTGTACAATGAGCAGTTCTTC
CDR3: CTSSQDAGCPGTSGGLYNEQFF

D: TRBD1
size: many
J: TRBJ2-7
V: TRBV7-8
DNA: TGTGCCAGCAGCCCCAGGGACAGGCCCTTCTACGAGCAGTACTTC
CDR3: CASSPRDRPFYEQYF

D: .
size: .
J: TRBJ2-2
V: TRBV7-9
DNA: TGTGCCAGCAGCTTAGACTCCCTTCACGCGAACACCGGGGAGCTGTTTTTT
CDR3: CASSLDSLHANTGELFF

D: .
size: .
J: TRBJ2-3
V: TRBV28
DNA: TGTGCCAGCACCCCGCCGGGTAGGAGCACAGATACGCAGTATTTT
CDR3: CASTPPGRSTDTQYF

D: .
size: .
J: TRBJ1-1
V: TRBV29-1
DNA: TGCAGCGTTGAAGGACAGGCGAACACTGAAGCTTTCTTT
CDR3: CSVEGQANTEAFF

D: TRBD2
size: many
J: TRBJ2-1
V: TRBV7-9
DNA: TGTGCCAGCAGCTTGGGACTAGCGGGAAGGGGGCCCCACAATGAGCAGTTCTTC
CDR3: CASSLGLAGRGPHNEQFF

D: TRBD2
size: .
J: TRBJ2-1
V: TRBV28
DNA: TGTGCCAGCACCGCGGGGGGCTCCTACAATGAGCAGTTCTTC
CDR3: CASTAGGSYNEQFF

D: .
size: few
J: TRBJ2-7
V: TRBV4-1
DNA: TGCGCCAGCAGCCAAGATCTTCCGGCGGGCGAGCAGTACTTC
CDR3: CASSQDLPAGEQYF

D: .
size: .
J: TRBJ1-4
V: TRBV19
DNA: TGTGCCAGTAGCAAATTTGCCAGGGTAGGAAACGAAAAACTGTTTTTT
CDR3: CASSKFARVGNEKLFF

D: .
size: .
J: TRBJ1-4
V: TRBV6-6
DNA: TGTGCCAGCAGTTATGGCACGGGTGAAAAACTGTTTTTT
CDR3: CASSYGTGEKLFF

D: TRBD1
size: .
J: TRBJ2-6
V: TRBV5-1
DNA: TGCGCCAGCTCCCGGACAGGAAGCTCTGGGGCCAACGTCCTGACTTTC
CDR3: CASSRTGSSGANVLTF

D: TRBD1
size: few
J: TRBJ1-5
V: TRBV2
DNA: TGTGCCAGCAACCCGGGACAGGGTCGGAATCAGCCCCAGCATTTT
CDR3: CASNPGQGRNQPQHF

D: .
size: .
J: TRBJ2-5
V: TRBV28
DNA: TGTGCCAGCAGTTCACCAGGGTTCCCAGAGACCCAGTACTTC
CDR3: CASSSPGFPETQYF

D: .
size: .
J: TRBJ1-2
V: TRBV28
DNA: TGTGCCAGCAGTTTAGAGGGAACTAGGGTGGGCTACACCTTC
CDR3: CASSLEGTRVGYTF

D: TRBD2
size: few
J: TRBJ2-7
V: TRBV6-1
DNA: TGTGCCAGCAGTGAAAATCTAGCGGGGGGAGCCTACGAGCAGTACTTC
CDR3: CASSENLAGGAYEQYF

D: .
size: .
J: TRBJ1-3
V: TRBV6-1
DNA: TGTGCCAGCAGTGAAGCGGCGGGGTACTCTGGAAACACCATATATTTT
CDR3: CASSEAAGYSGNTIYF

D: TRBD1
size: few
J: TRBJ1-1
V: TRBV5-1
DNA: TGCGCCAGCAGCTCTGGAACCGGGACAGGGCACACTGAAGCTTTCTTT
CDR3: CASSSGTGTGHTEAFF

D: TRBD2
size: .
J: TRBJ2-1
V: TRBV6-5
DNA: TGTGCCAGCAGGAGGTCACTAGCGGCCTACGAGCAGTTCTTC
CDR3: CASRRSLAAYEQFF

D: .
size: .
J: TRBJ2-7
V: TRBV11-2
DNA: TGTGCCAGCAGCTTAGCCTACTACGAGCAGTACTTC
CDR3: CASSLAYYEQYF

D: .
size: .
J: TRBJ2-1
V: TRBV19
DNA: TGTGCCACAGTACAGGAAGGATCGAGCTCCTACAATGAGCAGTTCTTC
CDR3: CATVQEGSSSYNEQFF

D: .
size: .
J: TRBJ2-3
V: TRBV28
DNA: TGTGCCAGCACCGGACGGGGACAACCCTTCAAATTT
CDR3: CASTGRGQPFKF

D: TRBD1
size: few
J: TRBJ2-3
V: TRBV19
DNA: TGTGCCAGTAGTGGTAGGAGGACAGGGGGCACAGATACGCAGTATTTT
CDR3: CASSGRRTGGTDTQYF

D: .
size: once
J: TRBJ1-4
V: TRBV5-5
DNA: TGTGCCAGCAGTCAAACCCACCGGGGAGAACTGTTTTTT
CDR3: CASSQTHRGELFF

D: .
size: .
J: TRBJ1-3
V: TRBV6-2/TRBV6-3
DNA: TGTGCCAGCAGTTACGTTATCGCGGGAGCCTCTGGAAACACCATATATTTT
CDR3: CASSYVIAGASGNTIYF

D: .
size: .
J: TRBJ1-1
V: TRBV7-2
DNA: TGTGCCAGCAGCCCGGACAGAACTGAAGCTTTCTTT
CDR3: CASSPDRTEAFF

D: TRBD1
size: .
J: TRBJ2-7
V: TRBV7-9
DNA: TGTGCCAGCAGCTTAGCCGGGACAGGGGCCTACGAGCAGTACTTC
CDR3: CASSLAGTGAYEQYF

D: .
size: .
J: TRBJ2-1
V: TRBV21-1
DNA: TGTGCCAGCAGCAAAGGGGGAGACAGGTGGAGCTCCTACAATGAGCAGTTCTTC
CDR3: CASSKGGDRWSSYNEQFF

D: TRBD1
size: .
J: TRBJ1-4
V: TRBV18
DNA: TGTGCCAGCTCACCACCTGACAGGGTAGCTAATGAAAAACTGTTTTTT
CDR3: CASSPPDRVANEKLFF

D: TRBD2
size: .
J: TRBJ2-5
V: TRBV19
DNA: TGTGCCAGTAGTATCCCCCACGACAAAGCGGGGGGGTCGGAGACCCAGTACTTC
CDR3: CASSIPHDKAGGSETQYF

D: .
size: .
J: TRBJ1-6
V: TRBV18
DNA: TGTGCCAGCTCCGGGGGAGGGGATTCACCCCTCCACTTT
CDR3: CASSGGGDSPLHF

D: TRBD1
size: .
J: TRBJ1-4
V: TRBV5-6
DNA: TGTGCCAGCAGCTTAAGACAGGGAGGTGAAAAACTGTTTTTT
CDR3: CASSLRQGGEKLFF

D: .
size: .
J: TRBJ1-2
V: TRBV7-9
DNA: TGTGCCAGCAGCCCAAACAGTTATGGCTACACCTTC
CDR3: CASSPNSYGYTF

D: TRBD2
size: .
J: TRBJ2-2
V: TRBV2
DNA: TGTGCCAGCAGAGACGGACTAGCGGGGGCCGGGGAGCTGTTTTTT
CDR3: CASRDGLAGAGELFF

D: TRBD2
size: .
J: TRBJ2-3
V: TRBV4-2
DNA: TGTGCCAGCAGCCAAGACTACGGGAGGGGTACAGATACGCAGTATTTT
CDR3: CASSQDYGRGTDTQYF

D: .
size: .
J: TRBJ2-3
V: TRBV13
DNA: TGTGCCAGCAGCCACGGGTTAGTGCAATCAGATACGCAGTATTTT
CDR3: CASSHGLVQSDTQYF

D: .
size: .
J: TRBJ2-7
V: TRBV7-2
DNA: TGTGCCAGCAGCACACAGGGATACGAGCAGTACTTC
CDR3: CASSTQGYEQYF

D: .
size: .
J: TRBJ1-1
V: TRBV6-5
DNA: TGTGCCAGCATCCCCCCCCAGGGTAGAGAAGCTTTCTTT
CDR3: CASIPPQGREAFF

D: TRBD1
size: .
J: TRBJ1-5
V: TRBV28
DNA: TGTGCCAGCAGTGCCGGGACAGGGGAGTATCAGCCCCAGCATTTT
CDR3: CASSAGTGEYQPQHF

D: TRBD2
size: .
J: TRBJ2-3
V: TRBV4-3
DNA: TGCGCCAGCAGCCCGGAACCTAGCGGATCTCAAGATACGCAGTATTTT
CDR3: CASSPEPSGSQDTQYF

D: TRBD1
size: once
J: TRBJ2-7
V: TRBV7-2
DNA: TGTGCCAGCAGCTTAGGTCCGGGGACAGGGGGGTCAAAGCAGTACTTC
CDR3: CASSLGPGTGGSKQYF

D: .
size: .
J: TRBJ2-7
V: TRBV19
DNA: TGTGCCAGTAGTCGGCAGGGTTCGTACGAGCAGTACTTC
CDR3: CASSRQGSYEQYF

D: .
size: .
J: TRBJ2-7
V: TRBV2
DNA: TGTGCCAGCAGTGAAAGACACTACGAGCAGTACTTC
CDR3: CASSERHYEQYF

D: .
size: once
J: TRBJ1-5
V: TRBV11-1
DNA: TGTGCCAGCAGCTTAGCGGGGCCCAATCAGCCCCAGCATTTT
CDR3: CASSLAGPNQPQHF

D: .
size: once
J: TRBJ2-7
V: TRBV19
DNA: TGTGCCAGTAGCCCGGACAGCCCCTACGAGCAGTACTTC
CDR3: CASSPDSPYEQYF

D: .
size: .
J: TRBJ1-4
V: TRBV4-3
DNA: TGCGCCAGCAGCCGCGAAACGGGGGCTAATGAAAAACTGTTTTTT
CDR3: CASSRETGANEKLFF

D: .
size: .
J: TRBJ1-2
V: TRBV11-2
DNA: TGTGCCAGCAGCCCTGCGGGTGTCAGCGGAACCACTAACTATGGCTACACCTTC
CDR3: CASSPAGVSGTTNYGYTF

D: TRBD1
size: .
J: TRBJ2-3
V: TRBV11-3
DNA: TGTGCCAGCAGCTTTGGACAGGGGTCTAGCACAGATACGCAGTATTTT
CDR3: CASSFGQGSSTDTQYF

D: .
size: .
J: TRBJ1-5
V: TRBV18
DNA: TGTGCCAGCTCACTAGGGTCCAGGGGCGGTAGCAATCAGCCCCAGCATTTT
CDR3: CASSLGSRGGSNQPQHF

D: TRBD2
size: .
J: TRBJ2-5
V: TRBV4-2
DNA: TGTGCCAGCAGCCAAGAACTAGCGGGAGGGGGTGAGACCCAGTACTTC
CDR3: CASSQELAGGGETQYF

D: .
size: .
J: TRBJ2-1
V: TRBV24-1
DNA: TGTGCCACGGGTAGCGAGAGAGGGAAGGGTGAGCAGTTCTTC
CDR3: CATGSERGKGEQFF